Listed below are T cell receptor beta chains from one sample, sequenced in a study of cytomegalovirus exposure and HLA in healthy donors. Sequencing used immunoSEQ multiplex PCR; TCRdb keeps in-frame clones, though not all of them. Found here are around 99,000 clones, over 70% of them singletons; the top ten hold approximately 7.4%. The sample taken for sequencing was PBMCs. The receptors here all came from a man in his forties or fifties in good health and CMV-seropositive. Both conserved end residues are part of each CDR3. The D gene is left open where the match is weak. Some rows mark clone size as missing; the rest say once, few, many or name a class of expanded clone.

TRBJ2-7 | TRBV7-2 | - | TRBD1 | CASSLWDRGYEQYF | TGTGCCAGCAGCTTATGGGACAGGGGCTACGAGCAGTACTTC
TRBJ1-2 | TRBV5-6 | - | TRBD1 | CASSLTGGVIYGYTF | TGTGCCAGCAGCTTGACAGGGGGAGTGATCTATGGCTACACCTTC
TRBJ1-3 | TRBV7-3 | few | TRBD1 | CPQRGTGLGNTIYF | TGTCCTCAAAGGGGGACAGGGCTTGGAAACACCATATATTTT
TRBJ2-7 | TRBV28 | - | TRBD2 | CASSPRTSGGVDEQYF | TGTGCCAGCAGTCCCCGGACTAGCGGGGGGGTGGACGAGCAGTACTTC
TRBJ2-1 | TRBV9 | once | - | CASSPKDRRGAGYNEQFF | TGTGCCAGCAGCCCAAAAGACCGGAGGGGTGCGGGCTACAATGAGCAGTTCTTC
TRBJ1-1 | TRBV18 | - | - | CASSPNRVEAFF | TGTGCCAGCTCACCTAACAGGGTTGAAGCTTTCTTT
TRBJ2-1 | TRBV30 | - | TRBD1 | CAWTVWPGQGYDNEQFF | TGTGCCTGGACCGTCTGGCCGGGACAGGGTTATGACAATGAGCAGTTCTTC
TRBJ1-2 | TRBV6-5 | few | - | CASSGDGQFYGYTF | TGTGCCAGCAGTGGCGACGGACAGTTCTATGGCTACACCTTC
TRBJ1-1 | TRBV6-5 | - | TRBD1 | CASSLTGAMSTEAFF | TGTGCCAGCAGCCTTACAGGGGCTATGAGCACTGAAGCTTTCTTT
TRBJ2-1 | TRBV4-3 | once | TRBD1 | CASSQARGLYNEQFF | TGCGCCAGCAGCCAAGCCAGGGGGCTCTACAATGAGCAGTTCTTC
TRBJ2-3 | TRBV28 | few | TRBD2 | CASAGGPRSDTQYF | TGTGCCAGCGCGGGGGGCCCTCGTTCAGATACGCAGTATTTT
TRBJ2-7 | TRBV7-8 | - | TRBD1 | CASSYSGTGQLEQYF | TGTGCCAGCAGCTACAGTGGGACAGGGCAGCTCGAGCAGTACTTC
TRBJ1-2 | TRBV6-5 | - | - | CASRVGGAYGYTF | TGTGCCAGCAGGGTGGGAGGGGCCTATGGCTACACCTTT
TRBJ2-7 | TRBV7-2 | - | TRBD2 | CASSPTRVRAGGAEQYF | TGTGCCAGCAGCCCGACCAGGGTCAGGGCGGGGGGCGCCGAGCAGTACTTC
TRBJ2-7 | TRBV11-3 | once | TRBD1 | CASREGTEGEQYF | TGTGCCAGCAGGGAAGGGACAGAAGGCGAGCAGTACTTC
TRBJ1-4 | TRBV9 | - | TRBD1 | CASSVAPQGGEKLFF | TGTGCCAGCAGCGTAGCTCCGCAGGGGGGAGAAAAACTGTTTTTT
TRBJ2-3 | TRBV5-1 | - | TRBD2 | CASSFLLAGGPDTQYF | TGCGCCAGCAGCTTCTTACTAGCGGGGGGGCCGGATACGCAGTATTTT
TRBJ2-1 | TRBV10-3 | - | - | CAISTSKGSYNEQFF | TGTGCCATCAGTACCTCAAAGGGGTCATACAATGAGCAGTTCTTC
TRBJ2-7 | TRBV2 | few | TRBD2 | CASLAGGSSYEQYF | TGTGCCAGTCTAGCGGGGGGGAGCTCCTACGAGCAGTACTTC
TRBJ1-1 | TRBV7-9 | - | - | CASSLDVREAEDAFF | TGTGCCAGCAGCTTAGATGTGAGGGAGGCCGAAGACGCTTTCTTT
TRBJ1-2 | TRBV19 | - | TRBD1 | CASSEGQGGNYGYPF | TGTGCCAGTAGCGAGGGACAGGGGGGAAACTATGGCTACCCCTTC
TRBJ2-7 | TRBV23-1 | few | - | CASSPPVPSVHYEQYF | TGCGCCAGCAGTCCTCCTGTTCCCAGCGTCCACTACGAGCAGTACTTC
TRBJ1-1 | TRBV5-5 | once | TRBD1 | CASSLRTGVSTEAFF | TGTGCCAGCAGCTTACGGACAGGGGTTAGCACTGAAGCTTTCTTT
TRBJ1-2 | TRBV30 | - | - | CAWSLGRAYGYTF | TGTGCCTGGAGTCTTGGCAGGGCTTATGGCTACACCTTC